Listed below are T cell receptor beta chains from one sample, sequenced in a study of blood T cells in healthy people across ages. TCRdb used MiXCR to reprocess the 5' RACE reads, holding one entry per CDR3 protein. The sample consists of hundreds of thousands of distinct CDR3 sequences, about 59% of them appearing once. Input material: blood. All receptors come from a man between 25 and 39 years old in good health. Both conserved end residues are part of each CDR3. A D gene is named only where the DNA matches it firmly. Some rows have no size entry. The others give once, few or many, or a class for an expanded clone.

clone size: .; D gene: .; V gene: TRBV5-1; J gene: TRBJ2-5; CDR3 DNA: TGCGCCAGCAGCTACCTGGCGGCAGTTCAGGGAGAGACCCAGTACTTC; CDR3 protein: CASSYLAAVQGETQYF
clone size: .; D gene: TRBD2; V gene: TRBV29-1; J gene: TRBJ2-1; CDR3 DNA: TGCAGCGTTGTGATCGGGGGGACTAACAATGAGCAGTTCTTC; CDR3 protein: CSVVIGGTNNEQFF
clone size: few; D gene: .; V gene: TRBV3-1; J gene: TRBJ2-5; CDR3 DNA: TGTGCCAGCAGTATACTGGGGCCAGAGACCCAGTACTTC; CDR3 protein: CASSILGPETQYF
clone size: .; D gene: TRBD1; V gene: TRBV12-3/TRBV12-4; J gene: TRBJ2-5; CDR3 DNA: TGTGCCAGCAGCACACCCCACAGGGGTGAGCAAGAGACCCAGTACTTC; CDR3 protein: CASSTPHRGEQETQYF
clone size: .; D gene: .; V gene: TRBV5-1; J gene: TRBJ1-4; CDR3 DNA: TGCGCCAGGAGCTTGGCGGGGATTGCTAATGAAAAACTGTTTTTT; CDR3 protein: CARSLAGIANEKLFF
clone size: few; D gene: .; V gene: TRBV6-5; J gene: TRBJ2-7; CDR3 DNA: TGTGCCAGCAGCCGTGGACTGGACGAGCAGTACTTC; CDR3 protein: CASSRGLDEQYF
clone size: .; D gene: TRBD1; V gene: TRBV29-1; J gene: TRBJ2-7; CDR3 DNA: TGCAGCGTTATGACAGGGGGCTACGGATACGAGCAGTACTTC; CDR3 protein: CSVMTGGYGYEQYF
clone size: .; D gene: .; V gene: TRBV9; J gene: TRBJ1-5; CDR3 DNA: TGTGCCAGCAGCCCGGGCCACAATCAGCCCCAGCATTTT; CDR3 protein: CASSPGHNQPQHF
clone size: few; D gene: .; V gene: TRBV30; J gene: TRBJ2-1; CDR3 DNA: TGTGCCTGGAGTGTGCGAGGGAATGAGCAGTTCTTC; CDR3 protein: CAWSVRGNEQFF
clone size: .; D gene: TRBD1; V gene: TRBV4-3; J gene: TRBJ1-2; CDR3 DNA: TGCGCCAGCAGCCAAGATATAGGGGGCGGATATGGCTACACCTTC; CDR3 protein: CASSQDIGGGYGYTF
clone size: .; D gene: .; V gene: TRBV20-1; J gene: TRBJ2-7; CDR3 DNA: TGCAGTGCCCGACGGGCGCAGGCCCCCTACGAGCAGTACTTC; CDR3 protein: CSARRAQAPYEQYF
clone size: few; D gene: .; V gene: TRBV4-3; J gene: TRBJ2-5; CDR3 DNA: TGCGCCAGCAGCCAAGAGGCAGAGGGAGAGACCCAGTACTTC; CDR3 protein: CASSQEAEGETQYF
clone size: .; D gene: .; V gene: TRBV3-1; J gene: TRBJ1-2; CDR3 DNA: TGTGCCAGCAGCCAAGATAACCGGGTCCGGTATGGCTACACCTTC; CDR3 protein: CASSQDNRVRYGYTF
clone size: once; D gene: TRBD1; V gene: TRBV3-1; J gene: TRBJ1-1; CDR3 DNA: TGTGCCAGCAAGGGACAGGGCGAAGCTTTCTTT; CDR3 protein: CASKGQGEAFF
clone size: few; D gene: .; V gene: TRBV7-9; J gene: TRBJ2-5; CDR3 DNA: TGTGCCAGCAGCACTGGGACGGGGCAAGAGACCCAGTACTTC; CDR3 protein: CASSTGTGQETQYF
clone size: .; D gene: TRBD2; V gene: TRBV9; J gene: TRBJ2-7; CDR3 DNA: TGTGCCAGCAGCGGCCGGGGACTAGCGGGTTTTTACGAGCAGTACTTC; CDR3 protein: CASSGRGLAGFYEQYF
clone size: .; D gene: TRBD2; V gene: TRBV6-6; J gene: TRBJ2-3; CDR3 DNA: TGTGCCAGCAGTTATTCGACTAGCGGGCTAGATACGCAGTATTTT; CDR3 protein: CASSYSTSGLDTQYF
clone size: .; D gene: .; V gene: TRBV29-1; J gene: TRBJ2-7; CDR3 DNA: TGCAGCGTTGGAGGGACGCAGGCCGGATACGAGCAGTACTTC; CDR3 protein: CSVGGTQAGYEQYF
clone size: few; D gene: .; V gene: TRBV20-1; J gene: TRBJ2-7; CDR3 DNA: TGCAGTGCTAGGGATCCCCCACAGGGTCCTTCCTACGAGCAGTACTTC; CDR3 protein: CSARDPPQGPSYEQYF
clone size: .; D gene: .; V gene: TRBV20-1; J gene: TRBJ2-1; CDR3 DNA: TGCAGTGCTCCCACCGTGGCGGGTATGTCCTACAATGAGCAGTTCTTC; CDR3 protein: CSAPTVAGMSYNEQFF
clone size: once; D gene: TRBD2; V gene: TRBV2; J gene: TRBJ2-2; CDR3 DNA: TGTGCCAGCAGTGAACGCGGGGGGAGGTCCGGCGGGGAGCTGTTTTTT; CDR3 protein: CASSERGGRSGGELFF
clone size: .; D gene: .; V gene: TRBV25-1; J gene: TRBJ2-4; CDR3 DNA: TGTGCCAGCAGTTTGACTAGTTACAAGCAGTACTTC; CDR3 protein: CASSLTSYKQYF
clone size: few; D gene: .; V gene: TRBV4-2; J gene: TRBJ2-6; CDR3 DNA: TGTGCCAGCAGCCAAGCCTCAAAAGCCTCTGGGGCCAACGTCCTGACTTTC; CDR3 protein: CASSQASKASGANVLTF
clone size: .; D gene: TRBD2; V gene: TRBV19; J gene: TRBJ2-7; CDR3 DNA: TGTGCCAGCGGGGGGACGGATTACTACGAGCAGTACTTC; CDR3 protein: CASGGTDYYEQYF
clone size: few; D gene: .; V gene: TRBV5-1; J gene: TRBJ2-7; CDR3 DNA: TGCGCCAGCAGCTTGATAGCAGGGCTAAACTACGAGCAGTACTTC; CDR3 protein: CASSLIAGLNYEQYF
clone size: .; D gene: TRBD1; V gene: TRBV27; J gene: TRBJ1-4; CDR3 DNA: TGTGCCAGCAGCAGCATAGGACAGGGAAATGGAAAACTGTTTTTT; CDR3 protein: CASSSIGQGNGKLFF
clone size: .; D gene: .; V gene: TRBV4-3; J gene: TRBJ2-7; CDR3 DNA: TGCGCCAGCAGCCAAGAGGTTAGCCGTGGTTTTTTTATGGCCGAGCAGTACTTC; CDR3 protein: CASSQEVSRGFFMAEQYF